The sequence of this TCR beta chain was determined in a study of patients and donors after allogeneic stem cell transplantation (dated by TCRdb to the early 2020s). Libraries were prepared through RT-PCR. The sequencer was a NextSeq 550. Starting from the raw public reads, TCRdb applied fastp trimming at Q25, assembled clones with MiXCR and retained in-frame beta chains. One record per CDR3 amino acid sequence lists the most common genes and DNA. Here the sample has about 410,000 distinct CDR3 sequences; roughly 16% occur a single time. Around 7.9% of the sample belongs to the ten largest clones. Worth noting for this clonotype: The target of this receptor is not known. Base qualities are not at hand, and no much larger clone is one base apart.

V lost 4 bases and J lost 6 bases; the stretch between them is 9 bases long. CDR3 length: 11 amino acids, cysteine to phenylalanine. Solely the CDR3 DNA is kept, with 33 bases framed from the first base. The CDR1 and CDR2 encoded by the germline V gene (reference sequence) are DFQATT and SNEGSKA. The receptor was derived from a human donor who was either an allogeneic HSCT recipient or a stem cell or donor lymphocyte infusion donor (not recorded which). It is not recorded whose cells these are; they may come from a transplant donor. Sequencing was carried out using blood, either unsorted or a sorted T cell fraction (not recorded which). Here the chain combines TRBV20-1 and TRBJ1-1; D gene: possibly TRBD1, on 5 matching bases. CDR3 protein: CSATRGPEAFF. The DNA sequence follows: TGCAGTGCTACCCGGGGCCCTGAAGCTTTCTTT.